The present T cell receptor (beta chain) was sequenced within a study of T cell responses to AZD1222 COVID-19 vaccine. Study-wide findings and caveats: Nearly half of the spike-specific TCRs reportedly recognize variant regions that carry no mutations.

Profiling relied on immunoSEQ multiplex PCR, and the TCRdb table lists in-frame clones only, not all of them. The profile shows 95,000 to 110,000 clones, 85% to 95% of them singletons. A note on this clone: Its matching antigen is unknown.

Here the sequenced sample was peripheral blood, taken 28 days after the second AZD1222 dose. The receptor's source is an adult who received the AZD1222 COVID-19 vaccine.

CDR3 amino acids: CASSLDRNSPLHF. CDR3 nucleotides: TGTGCCAGCAGCTTGGATCGTAATTCACCCCTCCACTTT. The genes are TRBV5-4 and TRBJ1-6; D gene ambiguous. The CDR3 runs to 13 residues. V was shortened by 0 bases and J by 6 bases, with 4 bases between the two germline ends. Looked up from germline, CDR1 is SGHNT and CDR2 is YYREEE (reference sequence). The variable domain in full, completed from reference TRBV5-4 and TRBJ1-6, reads ETGVTQSPTHLIKTRGQQVTLRCSSQSGHNTVSWYQQALGQGPQFIFQYYREEENGRGNFPPRFSGLQFPNYSSELNVNALELDDSALYLCASSLDRNSPLHFGNGTRLTVT.